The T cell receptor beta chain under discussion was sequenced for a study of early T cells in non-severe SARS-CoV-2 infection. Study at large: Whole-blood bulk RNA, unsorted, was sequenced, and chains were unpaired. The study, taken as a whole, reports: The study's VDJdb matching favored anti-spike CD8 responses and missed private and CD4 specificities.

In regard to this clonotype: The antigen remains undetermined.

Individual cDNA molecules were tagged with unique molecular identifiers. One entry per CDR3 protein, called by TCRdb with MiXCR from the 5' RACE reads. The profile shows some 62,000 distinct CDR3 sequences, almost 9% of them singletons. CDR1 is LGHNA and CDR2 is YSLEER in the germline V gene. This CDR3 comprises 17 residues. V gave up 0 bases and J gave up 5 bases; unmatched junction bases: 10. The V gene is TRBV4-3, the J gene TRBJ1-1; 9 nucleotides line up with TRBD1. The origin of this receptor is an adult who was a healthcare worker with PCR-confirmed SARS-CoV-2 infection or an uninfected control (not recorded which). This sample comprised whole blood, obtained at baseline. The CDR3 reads CASSQDWGDRVYTEAFF. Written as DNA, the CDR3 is TGCGCCAGCAGCCAAGATTGGGGGGACAGGGTTTATACTGAAGCTTTCTTT.